This T cell receptor (beta chain) was documented in a study of cytomegalovirus exposure and HLA in healthy donors. The overall study: In a later analysis, the 90 to 150 validation repertoires were reported to have used the same platform as the 666 first-cohort repertoires. Study-level points and caveats: The finding came from a later analysis; first-cohort TCR clusters tended to co-occur in the roughly 120 validation repertoires.

Concerning this clone: What it binds is unknown.

Sequenced by immunoSEQ multiplex PCR; TCRdb stores in-frame clones only, minus some. Among about 170,000 clones, 86% were seen once, and the ten largest hold 5.7%. The clonotype comes from a young woman in good health and CMV-seronegative. The sequenced sample consisted of PBMCs.

Here the CDR3 reads CASSSYHRGPHQPQHF. The CDR3 DNA reads TGTGCCAGCAGCTCTTATCACAGGGGGCCACATCAGCCCCAGCATTTT. The chain has TRBV7-2 and TRBJ1-5; 9 positions agree with TRBD1. V shed 4 bases, J shed 5 bases, and the junction held 9 bases outside the gene matches. There are 16 residues in the CDR3. Germline assignment: CDR1 SGHTA and CDR2 FQGNSA.